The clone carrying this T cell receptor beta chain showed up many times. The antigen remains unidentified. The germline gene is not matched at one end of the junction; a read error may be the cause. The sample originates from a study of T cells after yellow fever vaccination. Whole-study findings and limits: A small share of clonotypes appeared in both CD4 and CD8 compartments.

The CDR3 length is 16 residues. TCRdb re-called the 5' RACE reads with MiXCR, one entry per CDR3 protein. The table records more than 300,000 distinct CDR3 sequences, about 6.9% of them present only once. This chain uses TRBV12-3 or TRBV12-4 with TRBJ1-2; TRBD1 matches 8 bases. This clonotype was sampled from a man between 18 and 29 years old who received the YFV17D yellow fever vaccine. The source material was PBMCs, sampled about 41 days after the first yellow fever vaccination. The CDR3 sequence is CASSSPFQGAKYGYTF. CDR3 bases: TGTGCCAGCAGTTCCCCATTTCAGGGGGCTAAATATGGCTACACCTTC.